Listed here are 21 T cell receptor beta chains from one sample, sequenced in a study of blood T cell repertoires in COVID-19. Sequencing was performed with immunoSEQ multiplex PCR; in TCRdb, only in-frame clones are kept and a portion is missing. The data show approximately 310,000 clones, 89% seen once. Sequencing was performed on PBMCs or T cells enriched from blood (not recorded which). These receptors were obtained from a man between 60 and 75 years old who had recovered from COVID-19.

The chain has TRBV27 and TRBJ2-7; weak D call: TRBD2 (6 bases). The CDR3 is made up of 14 amino acids. Looked up from germline, CDR1 is MNHEY and CDR2 is SMNVEV (reference sequence). Trimming shortened V by 1 base and J by 0 bases, and 7 bases separated the two germline ends. DNA for the CDR3: TGTGCCAGCAGTTTATTCGGGAGCTCCTACGAGCAGTACTTC. It is translated as CASSLFGSSYEQYF.

Regarding this clone: At one boundary the junction diverges from the germline segment, which might be a read error. The CDR3 loop reads CSARGTSNRVF. In DNA, the CDR3 is TGCAGTGCTAGAGGGACTAGCAACAGGGTCTTC. J is TRBJ2-1 and V is TRBV20-1, with 8 nucleotides matching TRBD2. Germline V gene lookup returns CDR1 DFQATT and CDR2 SNEGSKA (reference sequence). The CDR3 runs to 11 residues.

V gene TRBV3-1 (or the pseudogene TRBV3-2) combines with J gene TRBJ1-6; D call uncertain. This CDR3 is 13 amino acids long. The germline V and J ends were trimmed by 1 base and 10 bases, with 8 bases remaining between them. Germline V lookup: CDR1 LGHDT, CDR2 YNNKEL (reference sequence). This chain's CDR3 is CASSQGHPSPLHF. The CDR3 DNA sequence: TGTGCCAGCAGCCAAGGACATCCCTCACCCCTCCACTTT.

CDR3 in amino acids: CASSDQGGTDTQYF. The CDR3 region has the DNA TGTGCCAGCAGTGACCAGGGGGGAACAGATACGCAGTATTTT. The gene calls are TRBV6-4 and TRBJ2-3; D might be TRBD1 (7 bases). V was pared by 2 bases and J by 3 bases, with 9 bases between. The germline CDR1 and CDR2 sequences are MRHNA and SNTAGT. The CDR3 runs 14 residues.

This clone was seen only once. J is TRBJ2-3 and V is TRBV11-2; D is unclear. CDR1 SGHAT and CDR2 FQNNGV come from the germline V gene. The V gene lost 5 bases and the J gene lost 2 bases, with 8 bases spanning the gap. The CDR3 sequence is 13 residues long. The CDR3 sequence is CASSPTNTDTQYF. CDR3 sequence (DNA): TGTGCCAGCAGCCCCACTAACACAGATACGCAGTATTTT.

This clone turned up a few times. The chain recombines TRBV24-1 with TRBJ2-2, with 11 bases identical to TRBD1. From germline, CDR1 is KGHDR and CDR2 SFDVKD. V was pared by 3 bases and J by 4 bases, with 3 bases of the junction left unmatched. The CDR3 totals 16 residues. The DNA of the CDR3 is TGTGCCACCAGTGATCCAGGGACAGGGGGCACCGGGGAGCTGTTTTTT. It codes for CATSDPGTGGTGELFF.

This chain connects TRBV12-3 or TRBV12-4 to TRBJ1-4; D unresolved. This CDR3 is built from 12 residues. V lost 2 bases and J 8 bases, leaving 6 bases between the germline ends. CDR3 nucleotides: TGTGCCAGCAGTTTAATCTCCGAAAAACTGTTTTTT. This codes for CASSLISEKLFF.

The gene calls are TRBV6-5 and TRBJ2-7, with D unresolved. V lost 6 bases and J 7 bases, leaving 19 bases between the germline ends. The CDR3 length is 14 residues. The V gene's germline CDR1 is MNHEY and CDR2 SVGAGI. The CDR3 loop is CASSRLPEGEEQYF. The CDR3 coding sequence is TGTGCCAGCAGCCGCCTCCCGGAAGGAGAGGAGCAGTACTTC.

The chain is built from TRBV9 and TRBJ2-3; 11 nucleotides align to TRBD2. The CDR3 is 17 residues long. Trimming cost V 0 bases and J 3 bases; bases outside gene matches: 6. CDR1 SGDLS and CDR2 YYNGEE come from the germline V gene. The CDR3 coding sequence is TGTGCCAGCAGCGTAGCGCTAGCGGGAGGTGGTACAGATACGCAGTATTTT. Protein product: CASSVALAGGGTDTQYF.

The chain links TRBV9 to TRBJ1-2, with D perhaps matching TRBD1 (6 bases). Trimming cost V 4 bases and J 3 bases, with 13 bases left between them. Germline CDR1 is SGDLS and CDR2 is YYNGEE. The CDR3 consists of 14 residues. Here the CDR3 DNA reads TGTGCCAGCAGCCCTACGACAGGAGACTATGGCTACACCTTC. It translates to CASSPTTGDYGYTF.

The chain uses TRBV11-1 and TRBJ2-5, with D perhaps matching TRBD1 (6 bases). The CDR3 has 12 amino acids. Germline V gene sequence: CDR1 SGHAT, CDR2 FQDESV (reference sequence). Trimming stripped 6 bases from V and 4 bases from J, with 9 bases between. CDR3 amino acids: CASRAGAETQYF. CDR3 DNA: TGTGCCAGCAGGGCAGGGGCAGAGACCCAGTACTTC.

This chain connects TRBV7-9 to TRBJ2-3; 8 bases are a match to TRBD2. The CDR3 has 13 amino acids. V lost 3 bases, J lost 4 bases, and 0 bases stayed unmatched. Looked up from germline, CDR1 is SEHNR and CDR2 is FQNEAQ (reference sequence). The DNA for the CDR3 is TGTGCCAGCAGCTTGGGACTAGCAGATACGCAGTATTTT. Translated, it gives CASSLGLADTQYF.

V gene TRBV2 combines with J gene TRBJ1-5; the match to TRBD1 covers 7 bases. The CDR3 runs 14 residues. With V trimmed by 7 bases and J by 6 bases, 9 bases remained unmatched. The germline CDR1 and CDR2 sequences are SNHLY and FYNNEI. CDR3 sequence: CASKRQGSGQPQHF. CDR3 DNA: TGTGCCAGCAAGCGACAGGGTTCCGGTCAGCCCCAGCATTTT.

This clone appeared a single time. V usage is TRBV21-1 and J usage is TRBJ2-1; TRBD2, the D gene given by the table, was not confirmed from the DNA. TRBV21-1 is shown as a pseudogene. The CDR3 spans 16 residues. This chain's CDR3 is CASSRSSGRLSNEQFF. The CDR3 DNA sequence: TGTGCCAGCAGCAGATCGAGCGGGCGGCTGAGCAATGAGCAGTTCTTC.

The rearrangement joins TRBV27 to TRBJ2-2; D remains ambiguous. There are 16 residues in the CDR3. V was cut by 2 bases and J by 0 bases, with 10 bases left in between. From germline, CDR1 is MNHEY and CDR2 SMNVEV (reference sequence). The CDR3 DNA sequence: TGTGCCAGCAGTTTAAACTTCGCCGCGAACACCGGGGAGCTGTTTTTT. Its protein is CASSLNFAANTGELFF.

The chain carries TRBV4-3 and TRBJ2-1; 9 bases are shared with TRBD2. The germline V gene encodes CDR1 LGHNA and CDR2 YSLEER. CDR3 length: 16 amino acids. The V and J ends lost 0 bases and 4 bases, in that order; junction bases with no gene match: 4. This chain's CDR3 is CASSQERLAGYNEQFF. The CDR3, as DNA: TGCGCCAGCAGCCAAGAGAGGCTAGCGGGATACAATGAGCAGTTCTTC.

This sequence joins TRBV6-5 and TRBJ1-1; 7 nucleotides match TRBD1. The CDR3 spans 15 residues. J gave up 1 base and V 6 bases, and 8 bases lay outside the gene matches. Germline V lookup: CDR1 MNHEY, CDR2 SVGAGI. The CDR3 sequence: CASRRNRGPNTEAFF. CDR3 sequence (DNA): TGTGCCAGCAGGAGAAACAGGGGCCCGAACACTGAAGCTTTCTTT.

V and J are TRBV19 and TRBJ1-1; possibly TRBD1 for D (6 bases). The germline V gene encodes CDR1 LNHDA and CDR2 SQIVND (reference sequence). V gave up 3 bases and J gave up 0 bases, with 20 bases separating them. This CDR3 contains 18 residues. The CDR3 loop is CASSIGWQGYSMNTEAFF. In DNA form, the CDR3 reads TGTGCCAGTAGTATCGGGTGGCAGGGGTATTCTATGAACACTGAAGCTTTCTTT.

The CDR3 here is CASSVLKGASPLHF. In DNA, the CDR3 is TGTGCCAGCAGTGTATTGAAAGGAGCTTCACCCCTCCACTTT. J is TRBJ1-6 and V is TRBV6-4; no definite D call. Deletions cut 4 bases from V and 9 bases from J, with 13 bases between. CDR3 size: 14 residues. Germline V gene lookup returns CDR1 MRHNA and CDR2 SNTAGT.

This clone was observed a few times. The J gene is TRBJ1-3, the V gene TRBV4-3; perhaps TRBD1 as D (5 bases). The CDR3 contains 16 residues. Trimming shortened V by 2 bases and J by 2 bases, and 13 bases separated the two germline ends. Germline CDR1 LGHNA, CDR2 YSLEER. CDR3 amino acids: CASSQLQAGAGNTIYF. The CDR3 region has the DNA TGCGCCAGCAGCCAACTGCAGGCGGGGGCTGGAAACACCATATATTTT.

The gene calls are TRBV6-2 or TRBV6-3 and TRBJ1-1; D possibly corresponds to TRBD1 (5 bases). V gave up 0 bases and J gave up 8 bases, with 10 bases separating them. Looked up from germline, CDR1 is MNHEY and CDR2 is SVGEGT. The length of the CDR3 is 13 residues. The CDR3 nucleotides read TGTGCCAGCAGTTACTCATTTGGGGCGGAAGCTTTCTTT. Its translation is CASSYSFGAEAFF.